The rows below give T cell receptor beta chains drawn from one sample of a study of blood T cell repertoires in COVID-19. Profiled with immunoSEQ multiplex PCR; TCRdb holds only in-frame clones, not every one. The sample lists 210,000 or so clones; 85% to 90% were seen once. The specimen was peripheral blood. Receptor source: a middle-aged man with acute or convalescent COVID-19. Each CDR3 is given with its conserved first and last residue.

TRBV9	CASRRQGRDGYTF
TRBV14	CASSQDAGTLAYNEQFF
TRBV19	CATSGTSNSPLHF
TRBV13	CASSFDTSTYNEQFF
TRBV24-1	CATQDRGPYEQYF
TRBV9	CASSGQTGGGKETQYF
TRBV5-1	CASSSANTTGGSHSGANVLTF
TRBV5-1	CASSLDLTSTDTQYF
TRBV7-2	CASSRGGLNTGELFF
TRBV21-1	CASSKGHQPQHF
TRBV30	CAWSNLLRGSPLHF
TRBV5-6	CASSKPSGDLAYEQYF
TRBV13	CASSLADSPLHF
TRBV29-1	CSVEAPGQGDGYTF
TRBV7-9	CASSSSGTASYNEQFF
TRBV19	CASRGQLSTNEKLFF
TRBV10-2	CASSQGASSNQPQHF
TRBV19	CASKGQGGGYTF
TRBV9	CASSVVAGGRTGELFF
TRBV5-1	CASSPMTGGSTEAFF
TRBV30	CAWRGQGNQPQHF
TRBV5-6	CASSLGGDGYTF
TRBV18	CASSPAAQSNYGYTF
TRBV6-5	CASSYLVAVPETQYF
TRBV9	CASSVRDRVNSPLHF
TRBV19	CASSKAKGTWDTEAFF
TRBV4-1	CASSQRGAGLNEKLFF
TRBV7-3	CASSVGQINSPLHF
TRBV12-5	CASGLRRIGTAENYGYTF
TRBV3-1/TRBV3-2	CASSQVGPSGGSTDTQYF
TRBV27	CASTRTGQGNYGYTF
TRBV19	CASNFNSATNEKLFF
TRBV5-1	CASSLEGVYEAFF